The entry that follows covers one T cell receptor beta chain sequence. Its antigen is currently unknown. Template switching, a step in the protocol, added a universal primer site, and cDNA carried unique molecular identifiers. TCRdb called the 5' RACE reads again in MiXCR, with one record for every CDR3 protein. The sample lists 450,000 or so distinct CDR3 sequences; around 18% were seen once. Germline V gene data show CDR1 as SEHNR and CDR2 as FQNEAQ (reference sequence). CDR3 size: 12 residues. Deletions cut 4 bases from V and 4 bases from J, with 8 bases between. These data originate in a study of identical twins. Overall study results and limits: Reduced insertions were recorded for abundant cord blood beta clonotypes, with no such pattern in memory repertoires. The study based its conclusions on cross-sectional statistical analysis and did not follow the same donors.

This TCR came from a middle-aged man in good health. The sequenced sample was naive T cells sorted from blood. This chain connects TRBV7-9 to TRBJ2-7; unclear D gene. The CDR3: CASSYPPYEQYF. CDR3 in DNA: TGTGCCAGCAGCTACCCCCCATACGAGCAGTACTTC.